These T cell receptor beta chains were read from a single sample in a study of brain T cells in children with intractable seizures. Libraries were prepared by immunoSEQ multiplex PCR; TCRdb keeps only in-frame clonotypes and omits some of them. The sample holds 300,000 to 400,000 clones; over 90% are singletons and the top ten take approximately 5%. This material consisted of peripheral blood, taken around 5 months after surgery. The receptor source for this set is a boy in the first two years of life with tuberous sclerosis and intractable seizures. Both conserved end residues are part of each CDR3. Each record gives: V gene, D gene, J gene, clone size, CDR3 protein, CDR3 DNA. D genes are given only for firm matches. Rows may omit the clone size; those that give it use once, few, many or a size class.

>TRBV5-1|NA|TRBJ1-3|NA
CASSPEGDAGNTIYF
TGCGCCAGCAGTCCGGAGGGGGACGCTGGAAACACCATATATTTT
>TRBV27|NA|TRBJ1-1|NA
CASSFAATGLGTEAFF
TGTGCCAGCAGTTTCGCTGCGACGGGGCTTGGCACTGAAGCTTTCTTT
>TRBV3-1/TRBV3-2|NA|TRBJ1-6|NA
CASSPLGQDNSPLHF
TGTGCCAGCAGTCCTTTGGGGCAGGATAATTCACCCCTCCACTTT
>TRBV7-9|NA|TRBJ1-1|NA
CASSPRRGIGTNTEAFF
TGTGCCAGCAGTCCCCGTCGGGGGATTGGGACGAACACTGAAGCTTTCTTT
>TRBV5-1|NA|TRBJ2-3|NA
CASSVGAAPGKDTQYF
TGCGCCAGCAGCGTGGGGGCAGCTCCGGGGAAGGATACGCAGTATTTT
>TRBV19|TRBD2|TRBJ2-1|NA
CASSPPGGVDEQFF
TGTGCCAGTAGCCCACCGGGGGGTGTGGATGAGCAGTTCTTC
>TRBV5-4|NA|TRBJ2-7|NA
CASSESPGQSYEQYF
TGTGCCAGCAGCGAATCGCCAGGACAGTCCTACGAGCAGTACTTC
>TRBV19|TRBD2|TRBJ2-6|NA
CASSIEGLAGASGANVLTF
TGTGCCAGTAGTATAGAAGGACTAGCGGGAGCCAGTGGGGCCAACGTCCTGACTTTC
>TRBV6-1|NA|TRBJ1-6|NA
CASSEAGSTVRSPLHF
TGTGCCAGCAGTGAAGCGGGCTCAACGGTGCGGTCACCCCTCCACTTT
>TRBV4-1|TRBD1|TRBJ1-2|NA
CASSQLWTGADGYTF
TGCGCCAGCAGCCAACTTTGGACAGGGGCGGATGGCTACACCTTC
>TRBV7-3|TRBD2|TRBJ2-5|NA
CASSSRGEETQYF
TGTGCCAGCAGCTCCCGGGGGGAAGAGACCCAGTACTTC
>TRBV12-3/TRBV12-4|NA|TRBJ1-2|NA
CASSFGVYGYTF
TGTGCCAGCAGTTTCGGGGTTTATGGCTACACCTTC
>TRBV7-6|NA|TRBJ2-1|NA
CASSPWGEEYNEQFF
TGTGCCAGCAGCCCCTGGGGGGAGGAATACAATGAGCAGTTCTTC
>TRBV7-2|TRBD1|TRBJ1-2|NA
CASSLESGQDYYGYTF
TGTGCCAGCAGCTTAGAGTCGGGACAGGACTATTATGGCTACACCTTC
>TRBV4-2|NA|TRBJ1-6|NA
CASSQDRDYYNSPLHF
TGTGCCAGCAGCCAAGATAGGGATTACTATAATTCACCCCTCCACTTT
>TRBV28|NA|TRBJ1-1|NA
CASSLLLGSTEAFF
TGTGCCAGCAGTTTATTGTTGGGGTCCACTGAAGCTTTCTTT
>TRBV9|NA|TRBJ1-1|once
CASSVQGVTTEAFF
TGTGCCAGCAGCGTACAGGGCGTTACCACTGAAGCTTTCTTT
>TRBV11-1|NA|TRBJ2-7|NA
CASSLESGPNYEQYF
TGTGCCAGCAGCTTAGAATCGGGACCCAACTACGAGCAGTACTTC
>TRBV7-9|NA|TRBJ1-1|NA
CASSQTGSEAFF
TGTGCCAGCAGTCAGACAGGCTCGGAAGCTTTCTTT
>TRBV11-2|NA|TRBJ1-1|NA
CASSFSLLMNTEAFF
TGTGCCAGCAGCTTTTCCCTACTAATGAACACTGAAGCTTTCTTT
>TRBV30|NA|TRBJ2-7|NA
CAWSVVYEQYF
TGTGCCTGGAGTGTAGTCTACGAGCAGTACTTC
>TRBV3-1/TRBV3-2|NA|TRBJ2-2|NA
CASSQDFSGTGELFF
TGTGCCAGCAGCCAAGATTTTTCGGGGACCGGGGAGCTGTTTTTT